This T cell receptor beta chain was captured in a study of a mutant IDH1 vaccine in newly diagnosed glioma. Study overall: Therapy received beforehand was radiotherapy, temozolomide, or both, with most patients given both.

This CDR3 has 16 residues. Germline CDR1 SGHNT, CDR2 YENEEA. The V end was cut by 3 bases, the J end by 4 bases, with 15 bases between. Data came from immunoSEQ multiplex PCR; TCRdb stores just in-frame clones and leaves some out. In the table there are tens of thousands of clones, around three quarters of which are singletons. The time point: baseline, week 1 (first vaccination visit). Treatment: pre-vaccination baseline after standard-of-care therapy. V and J are TRBV11-3 and TRBJ2-2; D is tentatively TRBD1 or TRBD2 (5 bases each). The sequence derives from a middle-aged woman with glioma. The source was PBMCs, collected from a glioma patient treated with radiotherapy, temozolomide or both. The CDR3 region has the DNA TGTGCCAGCAGCTTGGGACCCCGCTCCTCCACCGGGGAGCTGTTTTTT. Protein sequence: CASSLGPRSSTGELFF.